This T cell receptor (beta chain) was documented in a study of blood T cell repertoires in COVID-19. TCRdb keeps only in-frame clones here, not all; method: immunoSEQ multiplex PCR. The sample lists approximately 160,000 clones, roughly 90% occurring once. V gave up 3 bases and J gave up 2 bases; unmatched junction bases: 2. Germline CDR1 SGHTA, CDR2 FQGTGA. The CDR3 is 14 amino acids. The chain recombines TRBV7-3 with TRBJ1-1; TRBD1 matches 8 bases. Specimen: peripheral blood. The origin of this receptor is a woman aged 70-85 years with acute or convalescent COVID-19. In nucleotides, the CDR3 is TGTGCCAGCAGCTTGGACAGGGTCAACACTGAAGCTTTCTTT. Protein product: CASSLDRVNTEAFF.